This T cell receptor beta chain was sequenced in a study of T cells in Graves' hyperthyroidism and ophthalmopathy. This CDR3 is built from 17 residues. Trimming removed 4 bases from V and 8 bases from J; junction bases left unmatched: 9. Germline CDR1 is SGHTA and CDR2 is FQGTGA. This clonotype was detected many times. What was amplified from RNA transcripts were TCR beta CDR3 regions. During a first-round RT-PCR of the TCR CDR3, the HTBI primer set was used. TCRdb re-derived calls from the multiplex PCR reads in MiXCR, one entry per CDR3 protein. The repertoire includes around 240,000 distinct CDR3 sequences, about a sixth of them detected once, and around 26% sits in the top ten.

Sequencing was carried out using blood. This receptor was obtained from a woman between 18 and 30 years old with Graves' ophthalmopathy. The chain has TRBV7-3 and TRBJ2-1; 15 positions match TRBD2. The CDR3 nucleotides read TGTGCCAGCAGCTCTCGGACTAGCGGGGGGGCCCCCCATGAGCAGTTCTTC. This sequence encodes CASSSRTSGGAPHEQFF.